This T cell receptor (beta chain) was identified in a study of blood T cell repertoires in COVID-19. J lost 3 bases, V lost 7 bases, and 9 bases had no gene match. CDR1 and CDR2 from the germline V gene are LNHDA and SQIVND (reference sequence). The CDR3 loop spans 15 amino acids. Individuals drawn from 24 US areas were roughly 18 to 89 years old. Original data processing: Amplification with reference gene primers provided the estimates of nucleated cell counts. The method was immunoSEQ multiplex PCR; TCRdb's version includes in-frame clones alone and lacks a portion of them. That table is the source of V, J and clone size, and D and trimming were worked out from the DNA. The data show approximately 350,000 clones, with around 83% seen just once and approximately 4.7% held by the top ten.

Material for sequencing was PBMCs or T cells enriched from blood (not recorded which). The chain links TRBV19 to TRBJ1-1; 9 nucleotides match TRBD1. The clonotype originates from a woman aged 45-59 years who had recovered from COVID-19. The CDR3 DNA is TGTGCCAGTACCGGGACAGGGTGGTTTGACACTGAAGCTTTCTTT. Amino acids: CASTGTGWFDTEAFF.